This T cell receptor (beta chain) was captured in a study of T cells in tuberculosis. CDR3 length equals 14 residues. With V trimmed by 3 bases and J by 2 bases, 2 bases remained unmatched. Germline CDR1 is SGHDT and CDR2 is YYEEEE. The protocol was immunoSEQ multiplex PCR, while the TCRdb copy is restricted to in-frame clones and leaves out a portion. The sample lists more than 35,000 clones, 85% to 95% seen once, with roughly 6.4% in the top ten. The sample consisted of PBMCs. The V gene is TRBV5-6, the J gene TRBJ2-7, with 10 bases that match TRBD1. The TCR was taken from a donor between 10 and 35 years old with latent tuberculosis or without tuberculosis infection. The DNA for the CDR3 is TGTGCCAGCAGCTCAGGGACAGGGGCCTACGAGCAGTACTTC. Translated: CASSSGTGAYEQYF.